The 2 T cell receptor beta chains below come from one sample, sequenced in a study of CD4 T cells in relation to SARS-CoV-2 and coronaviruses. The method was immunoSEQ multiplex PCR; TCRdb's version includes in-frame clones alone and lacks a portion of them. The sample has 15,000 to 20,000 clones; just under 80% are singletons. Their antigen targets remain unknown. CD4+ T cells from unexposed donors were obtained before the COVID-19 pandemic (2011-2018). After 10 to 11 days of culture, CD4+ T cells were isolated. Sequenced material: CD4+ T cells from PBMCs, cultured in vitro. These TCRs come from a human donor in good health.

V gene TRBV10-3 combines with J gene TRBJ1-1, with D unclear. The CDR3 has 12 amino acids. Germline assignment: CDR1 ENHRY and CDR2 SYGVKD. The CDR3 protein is CAGGRLETEAFF. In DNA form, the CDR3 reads TGTGCAGGAGGGCGGTTGGAAACTGAAGCTTTCTTT.

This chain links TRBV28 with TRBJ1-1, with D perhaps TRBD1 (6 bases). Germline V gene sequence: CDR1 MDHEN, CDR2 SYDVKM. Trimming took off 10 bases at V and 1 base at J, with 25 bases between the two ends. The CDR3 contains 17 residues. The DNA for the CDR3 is TGTGCCATCGGAGAAAGGGGGGCCTCCGTTACGAACACTGAAGCTTTCTTT. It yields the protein CAIGERGASVTNTEAFF.